What follows are 19 T cell receptor beta chains derived from one specimen sequenced in a study of OX40 agonist ivuxolimab in advanced cancers. The receptor library was made with the immunoSEQ multiplex PCR assay. TCRdb took over this immuneACCESS table, retaining in-frame rearrangements with V and J assigned. Such tables are incomplete; in checked studies, under half of the missing clones stem from an unresolved V gene, and the remainder is unexplained. The table for this sample lists 55,000 to 85,000 clones; about 94% of them were counted only once. The ten top clones hold roughly 7.5% of the sample. The source was CD4+ or CD8+ T cells sorted from blood, collected in a trial of the OX40 agonist ivuxolimab. The receptor set was obtained from an adult with an advanced solid tumor such as melanoma, head and neck, liver or kidney cancer.

The chain couples TRBV5-1 to TRBJ1-2, with TRBD1 as a possible D gene (5 bases). This CDR3 contains 17 residues. V lost 2 bases to trimming and J lost 8 bases, with 25 bases between them. CDR1 is SGHRS, CDR2 YFSETQ, per germline. This chain's CDR3 is CASSFISAGRASEGYTF. For the CDR3, the DNA is TGCGCCAGCAGCTTTATTTCCGCAGGGCGTGCTTCTGAGGGCTACACCTTC.

The rearrangement links TRBV5-4 to TRBJ1-1; D is perhaps TRBD1 (5 bases). CDR3 length: 14 amino acids. The germline gives CDR1 SGHNT, CDR2 YYREEE (reference sequence). The germline V and J ends were trimmed by 5 bases and 2 bases, with 13 bases remaining between them. The CDR3 reads CASRTGGENTEAFF. DNA for the CDR3: TGTGCCAGCAGGACGGGGGGGGAAAACACTGAAGCTTTCTTT.

V and J are TRBV4-1 and TRBJ2-1; 10 bases agree with TRBD1. The J segment lost 6 bases and the V segment lost 4 bases, leaving 9 bases of the junction unmatched. Germline CDR1 MGHRA, CDR2 YSYEKL. This CDR3 has 16 residues. CDR3 bases: TGCGCCAGCAGCCCGGACCCCGGGACAGGGGTCAATGAGCAGTTCTTC. The encoded protein is CASSPDPGTGVNEQFF.

This chain joins TRBV7-9 and TRBJ2-1; tentative D call: TRBD2 (7 bases). Germline V CDR1 and CDR2: SEHNR, FQNEAQ (reference sequence). The length of the CDR3 is 16 residues. Trimming took off 5 bases at V and 1 base at J, with 15 bases between the two ends. DNA for the CDR3: TGTGCCAGCAGCCCCGGGGGGCCGGCTTCCTACAATGAGCAGTTCTTC. Translation gives CASSPGGPASYNEQFF.

The chain recombines TRBV5-1 with TRBJ1-6, with a possible D match to TRBD1 (5 bases). Germline values: CDR1 SGHRS, CDR2 YFSETQ. The CDR3 is made up of 15 amino acids. V lost 0 bases, J lost 9 bases, and 13 bases lay in between. CDR3 sequence: CASSLAPGGGSPLHF. In DNA, the CDR3 is TGCGCCAGCAGCTTGGCCCCGGGGGGTGGTTCACCCCTCCACTTT.

This clone has only one observation. CDR3 region: CASSAWQGGNEQFF. The CDR3 bases are TGTGCCAGCAGCGCCTGGCAGGGAGGGAATGAGCAGTTCTTC. This chain links TRBV7-7 with TRBJ2-1, with 7 bases matching TRBD2. Germline CDR1 is SSHAT and CDR2 is FNYEAQ (reference sequence). Losses at the gene ends were 5 bases for V and 7 bases for J; bases not matched to a gene: 8. There are 14 residues in the CDR3.

By proportion, this clone is medium-sized (0.01 to 0.1%). V gene TRBV9 combines with J gene TRBJ2-1, with TRBD2 identical over 8 bases. Losses at the gene ends were 3 bases for V and 4 bases for J; bases not matched to a gene: 15. Germline CDR1 and CDR2: SGDLS and YYNGEE. This CDR3 region has 18 residues. CDR3 in amino acids: CASSDPLGGGLGYNEQFF. The CDR3 DNA sequence: TGTGCCAGCAGCGACCCTCTAGGCGGGGGGCTGGGGTACAATGAGCAGTTCTTC.

The CDR3 bases are TGTGCCAGTAGTATTTTGGGGAGTCCCTATGGCTACACCTTC. It specifies CASSILGSPYGYTF. The chain recombines TRBV19 with TRBJ1-2, with D unresolved. Per germline, CDR1 LNHDA and CDR2 SQIVND (reference sequence). V was shortened by 3 bases and J by 4 bases, with 12 bases between the two germline ends. The CDR3 has 14 residues.

V gene TRBV5-1 combines with J gene TRBJ2-1; the match to TRBD2 covers 9 bases. The V gene end was trimmed by 1 base and the J gene end by 8 bases; junction bases not matched to a gene: 10. Germline values: CDR1 SGHRS, CDR2 YFSETQ. This CDR3 is 16 amino acids long. CDR3 coding DNA: TGCGCCAGCAGCTTGAGGCTAGCGGGGATCCTCGATGAGCAGTTCTTC. This translates into CASSLRLAGILDEQFF.

The chain uses TRBV6-4 and TRBJ1-2; 8 positions match TRBD1. This CDR3 is built from 15 residues. V shed 2 bases, J shed 8 bases, and the junction held 10 bases outside the gene matches. Germline values: CDR1 MRHNA, CDR2 SNTAGT. The CDR3 region has the DNA TGTGCCAGCAGTGACGACGACAGGGGCCTAGGGGGCTACACCTTC. Its translation is CASSDDDRGLGGYTF.

This rearrangement joins TRBV7-2 to TRBJ2-1; 7 nucleotides match TRBD2. Germline lookup yields CDR1 SGHTA and CDR2 FQGNSA. The junction had 14 bases not matched to a gene; V was cut back by 5 bases and J by 4 bases. This CDR3 has 17 amino acids. The CDR3 loop is CASSVGRVAGEYNEQFF. CDR3 in DNA: TGTGCCAGCAGCGTCGGACGGGTGGCGGGGGAATACAATGAGCAGTTCTTC.

The chain couples TRBV9 to TRBJ2-7; 7 nucleotides line up with TRBD1. This CDR3 comprises 14 residues. Germline CDR1 and CDR2: SGDLS and YYNGEE. J was trimmed by 0 bases and V by 2 bases; bases with no gene match: 2. The CDR3 DNA sequence: TGTGCCAGCAGCGTGACAGGGAGCTCCTACGAGCAGTACTTC. Protein: CASSVTGSSYEQYF.

This clone has a handful of counts. Written as DNA, the CDR3 is TGTGCCATTAGACAGGGGTCACAAGCGAATTCACCCCTCCACTTT. Residues: CAIRQGSQANSPLHF. The J gene is TRBJ1-6, the V gene TRBV10-3; 8 bases are a match to TRBD1. Germline lookup yields CDR1 ENHRY and CDR2 SYGVKD. Trimming at V came to 9 bases and at J to 7 bases, leaving 11 bases not matched to a gene. This CDR3 has 15 residues.

The chain has TRBV19 and TRBJ2-7; perhaps TRBD2 as D (5 bases). The CDR3 consists of 15 residues. Trimming removed 1 base at V and 2 bases at J, with 12 bases between. Germline CDR1 reads LNHDA; CDR2 reads SQIVND (reference sequence). In DNA form, the CDR3 reads TGTGCCAGTAGTATAGCTCTCCCCGGGGCCTACGAGCAGTACTTC. Its protein is CASSIALPGAYEQYF.

The rearrangement links TRBV4-2 to TRBJ1-1; no reliable D call. Trimming took off 0 bases at V and 6 bases at J, with 11 bases between the two ends. Germline CDR1 reads LGHNA; CDR2 reads YNFKEQ. The CDR3 totals 14 residues. DNA for the CDR3: TGTGCCAGCAGCCAAGAGGCTCCAGGTCCTGAAGCTTTCTTT. Amino acids: CASSQEAPGPEAFF.

J is TRBJ1-2 and V is TRBV11-2, with TRBD1 as a possible D gene (6 bases). CDR1 and CDR2 from the germline V gene are SGHAT and FQNNGV. The CDR3 consists of 16 residues. V dropped 2 bases and J dropped 4 bases, with 17 bases sitting between them. Here the CDR3 DNA reads TGTGCCAGCAGCTTATGGGCAGGGGATACCCTCTATGGCTACACCTTC. It translates to CASSLWAGDTLYGYTF. Together with reference TRBV11-2 and TRBJ1-2, the CDR3 gives the full variable domain: EAGVAQSPRYKIIEKRQSVAFWCNPISGHATLYWYQQILGQGPKLLIQFQNNGVVDDSQLPKDRFSAERLKGVDSTLKIQPAKLEDSAVYLCASSLWAGDTLYGYTFGSGTRLTVV.

The chain carries TRBV7-3 and TRBJ2-2, with D maybe TRBD2 (5 bases). The V and J ends lost 6 bases and 2 bases respectively, with 16 bases between them. Germline V gene lookup returns CDR1 SGHTA and CDR2 FQGTGA. The CDR3 loop spans 16 amino acids. The CDR3: CASRHMADSNTGELFF. The CDR3 DNA sequence: TGTGCCAGCAGGCATATGGCGGACTCAAACACCGGGGAGCTGTTTTTT.

The V and J genes are TRBV27 and TRBJ1-5; D ambiguous. V was shortened by 3 bases and J by 1 base, with 10 bases between the two germline ends. CDR3 length: 15 amino acids. CDR1 MNHEY and CDR2 SMNVEV come from the germline V gene (reference sequence). CDR3 sequence (DNA): TGTGCCAGCAGTTTTGAGGGTATAAGCAATCAGCCCCAGCATTTT. It encodes CASSFEGISNQPQHF.

V is TRBV7-9 and J is TRBJ2-3; TRBD2 agrees at 11 bases. In germline, CDR1 is SEHNR, CDR2 FQNEAQ (reference sequence). V dropped 5 bases and J dropped 3; count of bases not matched to a gene: 7. This CDR3 spans 16 amino acids. In DNA, the CDR3 is TGTGCCAGCAGCCCTCTTAGCGGGGGGGCGACAGATACGCAGTATTTT. Residues: CASSPLSGGATDTQYF.